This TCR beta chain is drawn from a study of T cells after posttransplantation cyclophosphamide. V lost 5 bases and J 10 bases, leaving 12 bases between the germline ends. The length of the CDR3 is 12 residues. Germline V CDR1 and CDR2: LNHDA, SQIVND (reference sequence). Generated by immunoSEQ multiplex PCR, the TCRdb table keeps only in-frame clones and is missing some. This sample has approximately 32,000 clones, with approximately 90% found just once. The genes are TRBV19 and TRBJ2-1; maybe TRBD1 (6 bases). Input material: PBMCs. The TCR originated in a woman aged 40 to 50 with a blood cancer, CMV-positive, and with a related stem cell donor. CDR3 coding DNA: TGTGCCAGTAGTGTCGACAGGTTCGAGCAGTTCTTC. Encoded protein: CASSVDRFEQFF.